This entry features one TCR beta chain sequence. This clone was counted only a few times. This receptor's antigen is unknown. No qualities accompany the bases; no much larger clone lies one base away. Enrolling through a virtual design, the prospective study's participants ranged in age from roughly 18 to 100 years and lived across 20 to 25 United States geographic areas. In the prospective study, cohorts were assigned on the basis of participant-reported clinical history obtained from a screening survey and a study questionnaire. ImmuneRACE Cohort 3 recovered participants were defined by two consecutive negative NP/OP PCR tests, healthcare professional clearance, or symptom resolution. Each participant in the prospective study had whole blood, serum and a nasopharyngeal or oropharyngeal swab collected by mobile phlebotomists. Additional blood draws and questionnaires over an approximately 2-month period could optionally be provided by prospective study participants. Blood samples from the prospective study were shipped frozen or at room temperature prior to DNA extraction.

The source of the sample is a study of blood T cell repertoires in COVID-19 (dated by TCRdb to the early 2020s). Describing the broader study: The collaborator samples originated in the United States, Italy and Spain and spanned the acute and convalescent phases of COVID-19. Nearly every sample came with metadata listing a de-identified subject ID, COVID-19 status, age in years and sex. Where available, HLA class I and class II types were obtained from metadata supplied by the sample provider rather than from assay-based typing. Samples came from the ongoing ImmuneRACE study (first 160 participants) plus 1,254 subjects from 6 global collaborators. Subjects who had been exposed to COVID-19, were actively infected with it, or had recovered from it provided the deeply sampled blood TCRbeta repertoires that made up the dataset. The prospective study material was composed of cDNA or gDNA derived from T cells, B-cell-depleted T cells, or PBMCs. The repertoires were made available in a free public database intended to serve as a resource for research on the immune response to SARS-CoV-2. Broader findings and caveats from the paper: Clinical and demographic metadata were provided uncurated, with the amount varying by source and participant.

Deletion took 1 base off V and 6 bases off J, with a span of 10 bases between the germline ends. CDR1 and CDR2 are drawn from the germline V gene (reference sequence): WNHNN, SYGVQD. The CDR3 has 13 amino acids, counting the end cysteine and phenylalanine. The retained sequence is limited to the CDR3, 39 bases, with the frame set at the first base. TCRbeta CDR3 regions were amplified from genomic DNA using the immunoSEQ Assay, a bias-controlled multiplex PCR. Per the source publication's procedure: Nucleated cell counts per sample were estimated from amplification of reference gene primers within the assay. To quantify the absolute abundance of each unique TCRbeta CDR3 rearrangement, sequence reads were collapsed and filtered. For each sample, productive Simpson clonality was calculated by taking the square root of Simpson's diversity index across productive rearrangements. Sourced from immuneACCESS, this table was stored by TCRdb with only in-frame sequences that have V and J called. A share of the clones is absent; for the studies checked, an unresolved V gene accounts for under half, and the remainder has no known explanation. V and J calls and clone size come straight from that table; D and trimming were deduced from the DNA. The sample records approximately 120,000 clones, over 80% of which are singletons. In total, the top ten clones hold 15% to 20% of the sample.

The sequence is built from TRBV10-1 and TRBJ2-7; the D gene is possibly TRBD1, with 6 bases matching. The sample comprised PBMCs or T cells enriched from blood (not recorded which). This clonotype originated in a man aged 25-45 years who had recovered from COVID-19. The CDR3 protein is CASSEFTGIEQYF. The sequence in DNA is TGCGCCAGCAGTGAGTTCACAGGGATCGAGCAGTACTTC.